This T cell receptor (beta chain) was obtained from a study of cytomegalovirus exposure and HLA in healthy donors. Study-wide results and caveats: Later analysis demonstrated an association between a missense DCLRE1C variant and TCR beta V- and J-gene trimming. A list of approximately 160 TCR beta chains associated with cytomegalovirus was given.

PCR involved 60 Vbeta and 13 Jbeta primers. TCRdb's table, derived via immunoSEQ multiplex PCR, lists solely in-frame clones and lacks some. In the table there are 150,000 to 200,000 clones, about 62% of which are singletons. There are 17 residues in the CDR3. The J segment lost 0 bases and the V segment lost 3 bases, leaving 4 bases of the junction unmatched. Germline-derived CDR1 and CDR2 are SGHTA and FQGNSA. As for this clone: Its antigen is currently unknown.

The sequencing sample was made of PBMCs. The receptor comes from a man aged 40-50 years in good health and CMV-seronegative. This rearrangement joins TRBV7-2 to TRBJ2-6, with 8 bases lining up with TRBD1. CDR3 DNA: TGTGCCAGCAGCTTGGGACAGGCGTACTCTGGGGCCAACGTCCTGACTTTC. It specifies CASSLGQAYSGANVLTF.